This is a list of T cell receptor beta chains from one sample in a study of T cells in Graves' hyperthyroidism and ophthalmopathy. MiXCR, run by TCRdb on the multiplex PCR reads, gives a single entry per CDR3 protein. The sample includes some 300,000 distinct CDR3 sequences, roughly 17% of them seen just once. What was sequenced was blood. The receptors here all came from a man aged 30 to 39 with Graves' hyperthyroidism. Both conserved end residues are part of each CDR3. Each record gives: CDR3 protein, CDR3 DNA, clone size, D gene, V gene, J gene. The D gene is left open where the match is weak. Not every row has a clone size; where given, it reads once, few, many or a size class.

CDR3 protein: CASSKTAGPSYEQYF
CDR3 DNA: TGTGCCAGCAGTAAAACAGCGGGGCCCTCCTACGAGCAGTACTTC
clone size: many
D gene: TRBD2
V gene: TRBV12-3/TRBV12-4
J gene: TRBJ2-7

CDR3 protein: CSVFNGNTEAFF
CDR3 DNA: TGCAGCGTTTTTAACGGGAACACTGAAGCTTTCTTT
clone size: many
D gene: -
V gene: TRBV29-1
J gene: TRBJ1-1

CDR3 protein: CASSIVGMSNQPQHF
CDR3 DNA: TGTGCCAGTAGTATAGTTGGGATGAGCAATCAGCCCCAGCATTTT
clone size: few
D gene: -
V gene: TRBV19
J gene: TRBJ1-5

CDR3 protein: CASNGGRRANEQFF
CDR3 DNA: TGTGCCAGCAACGGGGGGCGCAGGGCGAATGAGCAGTTCTTC
clone size: -
D gene: -
V gene: TRBV12-3/TRBV12-4
J gene: TRBJ2-1

CDR3 protein: CASSPDSGWNLEQFF
CDR3 DNA: TGTGCCAGCAGCCCAGATAGCGGTTGGAACCTTGAGCAGTTCTTC
clone size: many
D gene: -
V gene: TRBV7-3
J gene: TRBJ2-1

CDR3 protein: CASSFARGRSTDTQYF
CDR3 DNA: TGTGCCAGCAGCTTTGCGCGCGGGAGGAGCACAGATACGCAGTATTTT
clone size: -
D gene: TRBD2
V gene: TRBV7-9
J gene: TRBJ2-3

CDR3 protein: CASSSERGDSEQFF
CDR3 DNA: TGCGCCAGCAGCTCAGAGCGGGGAGACAGTGAGCAGTTCTTC
clone size: -
D gene: TRBD2
V gene: TRBV5-1
J gene: TRBJ2-1

CDR3 protein: CASSPRGIGSNTEAFF
CDR3 DNA: TGTGCCAGCTCACCAAGAGGGATAGGGTCAAACACTGAAGCTTTCTTT
clone size: few
D gene: -
V gene: TRBV18
J gene: TRBJ1-1

CDR3 protein: CASSPVAGRSVSTEAFF
CDR3 DNA: TGTGCCAGCTCACCAGTGGCAGGGAGGTCGGTGAGCACTGAAGCTTTCTTT
clone size: many
D gene: -
V gene: TRBV18
J gene: TRBJ1-1

CDR3 protein: CASSQGGAAFF
CDR3 DNA: TGTGCCAGCAGCCAAGGCGGGGCCGCTTTCTTT
clone size: many
D gene: -
V gene: TRBV3-1
J gene: TRBJ1-1

CDR3 protein: CSVAYSLGASNTQYF
CDR3 DNA: TGCAGCGTTGCCTATTCTTTAGGCGCCTCGAATACGCAGTATTTT
clone size: many
D gene: -
V gene: TRBV29-1
J gene: TRBJ2-3

CDR3 protein: CASSDRFLHSGANVLTF
CDR3 DNA: TGTGCCAGCAGTGACAGGTTCCTTCACTCTGGGGCCAACGTCCTGACTTTC
clone size: -
D gene: -
V gene: TRBV28
J gene: TRBJ2-6

CDR3 protein: CSATTGLAGSTDTQYF
CDR3 DNA: TGCAGTGCCACCACCGGACTAGCGGGGAGCACAGATACGCAGTATTTT
clone size: many
D gene: TRBD2
V gene: TRBV20-1
J gene: TRBJ2-3

CDR3 protein: CASALQGMGTEAFF
CDR3 DNA: TGTGCTAGTGCCCTACAGGGAATGGGAACTGAAGCTTTCTTT
clone size: many
D gene: -
V gene: TRBV12-5
J gene: TRBJ1-1

CDR3 protein: CASSPVSGLGYGYTF
CDR3 DNA: TGTGCCAGCAGCCCCGTAAGCGGGCTAGGCTATGGCTACACCTTC
clone size: -
D gene: -
V gene: TRBV7-6
J gene: TRBJ1-2

CDR3 protein: CASSLAPRAGYYF
CDR3 DNA: TGCGCCAGCAGCCTCGCACCTCGGGCAGGGTACTACTTC
clone size: -
D gene: -
V gene: TRBV5-1
J gene: TRBJ2-5

CDR3 protein: CASSVGSGDYEQYF
CDR3 DNA: TGTGCCAGCAGCGTCGGGTCCGGAGACTACGAGCAGTACTTC
clone size: -
D gene: -
V gene: TRBV9
J gene: TRBJ2-7

CDR3 protein: CAISKQGNTEAFF
CDR3 DNA: TGTGCCATCAGTAAACAGGGGAACACTGAAGCTTTCTTT
clone size: many
D gene: -
V gene: TRBV10-3
J gene: TRBJ1-1

CDR3 protein: CASTRGFLETQYF
CDR3 DNA: TGTGCCAGTACGAGGGGCTTCCTAGAGACCCAGTACTTC
clone size: many
D gene: -
V gene: TRBV6-1
J gene: TRBJ2-5

CDR3 protein: CASSEDGRGGQYF
CDR3 DNA: TGTGCCAGCAGTGAAGACGGTAGGGGGGGGCAGTACTTC
clone size: many
D gene: -
V gene: TRBV6-1
J gene: TRBJ2-7

CDR3 protein: CASSLLDGGSSYEQYF
CDR3 DNA: TGTGCCAGCAGCTTACTGGACGGAGGGAGCTCCTACGAGCAGTACTTC
clone size: many
D gene: -
V gene: TRBV11-2
J gene: TRBJ2-7

CDR3 protein: CASSVGWDRGWDSGNTIYF
CDR3 DNA: TGTGCCAGCAGCGTAGGTTGGGACAGGGGATGGGACTCTGGAAACACCATATATTTT
clone size: -
D gene: TRBD1
V gene: TRBV9
J gene: TRBJ1-3

CDR3 protein: CASSKGAGAAGYTF
CDR3 DNA: TGTGCCAGCAGCAAAGGGGCAGGGGCGGCTGGCTACACCTTC
clone size: -
D gene: -
V gene: TRBV5-6
J gene: TRBJ1-2

CDR3 protein: CASSVTGTGIYEQYF
CDR3 DNA: TGTGCCAGTAGTGTCACCGGGACAGGGATCTACGAGCAGTACTTC
clone size: few
D gene: TRBD1
V gene: TRBV19
J gene: TRBJ2-7

CDR3 protein: CASSLVGGNTGEQFF
CDR3 DNA: TGTGCCAGCAGCTTGGTCGGGGGAAACACCGGGGAGCAGTTTTTT
clone size: -
D gene: -
V gene: TRBV11-2
J gene: TRBJ2-2

CDR3 protein: CASSQREPYEQYF
CDR3 DNA: TGTGCCAGCAGTCAGAGGGAACCCTACGAGCAGTACTTC
clone size: many
D gene: -
V gene: TRBV28
J gene: TRBJ2-7

CDR3 protein: CASSQANSDHTEAFF
CDR3 DNA: TGCGCCAGCAGCCAAGCCAACTCTGATCACACTGAAGCTTTCTTT
clone size: -
D gene: -
V gene: TRBV4-1
J gene: TRBJ1-1

CDR3 protein: CASSSSLFGSREAFF
CDR3 DNA: TGTGCCAGCAGTTCCTCCCTTTTCGGCAGTAGAGAAGCTTTCTTT
clone size: -
D gene: -
V gene: TRBV11-3
J gene: TRBJ1-1

CDR3 protein: CAISEYGAGRTISEQYF
CDR3 DNA: TGTGCCATCAGTGAGTATGGGGCAGGCCGTACTATTAGCGAGCAGTACTTC
clone size: -
D gene: -
V gene: TRBV10-3
J gene: TRBJ2-7

CDR3 protein: CASSPDVPGDNEQFF
CDR3 DNA: TGTGCCAGCTCACCAGACGTCCCAGGGGACAATGAGCAGTTCTTC
clone size: many
D gene: -
V gene: TRBV18
J gene: TRBJ2-1

CDR3 protein: CASSAYGTSGSASYNEQFF
CDR3 DNA: TGTGCCAGCAGCGCCTACGGGACTAGCGGGAGCGCCTCCTACAATGAGCAGTTCTTC
clone size: many
D gene: TRBD2
V gene: TRBV11-2
J gene: TRBJ2-1

CDR3 protein: CASSLGPTLSGANILTF
CDR3 DNA: TGTGCCAGCAGCTTAGGGCCGACTCTTTCTGGGGCCAACATCCTGACTTTC
clone size: -
D gene: -
V gene: TRBV11-2
J gene: TRBJ2-6

CDR3 protein: CSAGFWAGGSYNEQFF
CDR3 DNA: TGCAGCGCCGGGTTTTGGGCGGGGGGTAGTTACAATGAGCAGTTCTTC
clone size: -
D gene: TRBD2
V gene: TRBV29-1
J gene: TRBJ2-1

CDR3 protein: CAWRKKTSGGYNEQFF
CDR3 DNA: TGTGCCTGGAGGAAAAAAACTAGCGGGGGATACAATGAGCAGTTCTTC
clone size: many
D gene: TRBD2
V gene: TRBV30
J gene: TRBJ2-1

CDR3 protein: CASKVEGFVNEQFF
CDR3 DNA: TGTGCCAGCAAGGTGGAGGGTTTTGTGAATGAGCAGTTCTTC
clone size: many
D gene: -
V gene: TRBV2
J gene: TRBJ2-1

CDR3 protein: CATGGTANNEQFF
CDR3 DNA: TGTGCCACTGGCGGGACAGCAAACAATGAGCAGTTCTTC
clone size: few
D gene: -
V gene: TRBV24-1
J gene: TRBJ2-1

CDR3 protein: CASGPTPPGGYTGELFF
CDR3 DNA: TGTGCTAGTGGCCCTACCCCACCGGGAGGGTACACCGGGGAGCTGTTTTTT
clone size: -
D gene: TRBD2
V gene: TRBV12-5
J gene: TRBJ2-2

CDR3 protein: CASSQGRVATNEKLFF
CDR3 DNA: TGTGCCAGCAGCCAAGGCAGGGTTGCAACTAATGAAAAACTGTTTTTT
clone size: many
D gene: -
V gene: TRBV3-1
J gene: TRBJ1-4

CDR3 protein: CASSIAGGTDTQYF
CDR3 DNA: TGTGCCAGTAGTATTGCGGGGGGCACAGATACGCAGTATTTT
clone size: few
D gene: TRBD2
V gene: TRBV19
J gene: TRBJ2-3

CDR3 protein: CASSGGLVGGELFF
CDR3 DNA: TGTGCCAGCAGCGGGGGTCTCGTCGGCGGGGAGCTGTTTTTT
clone size: many
D gene: -
V gene: TRBV9
J gene: TRBJ2-2

CDR3 protein: CSARKRASTEAFF
CDR3 DNA: TGCAGTGCTAGAAAGAGGGCCAGCACTGAAGCTTTCTTT
clone size: many
D gene: -
V gene: TRBV20-1
J gene: TRBJ1-1

CDR3 protein: CSARTGGYEQYF
CDR3 DNA: TGCAGTGCTAGGACAGGGGGGTACGAGCAGTACTTC
clone size: many
D gene: TRBD1
V gene: TRBV20-1
J gene: TRBJ2-7

CDR3 protein: CASHSPTQYF
CDR3 DNA: TGTGCCAGCCATTCCCCCACCCAGTACTTC
clone size: few
D gene: -
V gene: TRBV6-1
J gene: TRBJ2-5

CDR3 protein: CASSQVPGGLTDTQYF
CDR3 DNA: TGTGCCAGCAGCCAAGTTCCGGGAGGGCTCACAGATACGCAGTATTTT
clone size: many
D gene: TRBD2
V gene: TRBV3-1
J gene: TRBJ2-3

CDR3 protein: CASSQVFGGVSSYNEQFF
CDR3 DNA: TGCGCCAGCAGCCAAGTATTTGGGGGGGTCAGCTCCTACAATGAGCAGTTCTTC
clone size: few
D gene: TRBD2
V gene: TRBV4-1
J gene: TRBJ2-1

CDR3 protein: CASSPGGRVREQFF
CDR3 DNA: TGTGCCAGCAGCCCAGGGGGCCGTGTTAGGGAGCAGTTCTTC
clone size: many
D gene: TRBD1
V gene: TRBV7-3
J gene: TRBJ2-1

CDR3 protein: CMGGGPTTDTQYF
CDR3 DNA: TGCATGGGGGGGGGCCCGACCACAGATACGCAGTATTTT
clone size: -
D gene: -
V gene: TRBV29-1
J gene: TRBJ2-3

CDR3 protein: CATRGLGGGEQYF
CDR3 DNA: TGTGCCACCAGGGGACTAGGAGGCGGCGAGCAGTACTTC
clone size: many
D gene: TRBD2
V gene: TRBV10-3
J gene: TRBJ2-7

CDR3 protein: CASDYLQGGGYTF
CDR3 DNA: TGTGCCAGCGATTACCTCCAGGGGGGCGGCTACACCTTC
clone size: -
D gene: TRBD1
V gene: TRBV3-1
J gene: TRBJ1-2

CDR3 protein: CASSQDSGTGEQYF
CDR3 DNA: TGTGCCAGCAGCCAAGATAGCGGGACTGGCGAGCAGTACTTC
clone size: many
D gene: TRBD2
V gene: TRBV3-1
J gene: TRBJ2-7

CDR3 protein: CASSLIRATYEQYF
CDR3 DNA: TGTGCCAGCAGCTTAATCCGGGCAACCTACGAGCAGTACTTC
clone size: many
D gene: -
V gene: TRBV11-3
J gene: TRBJ2-7

CDR3 protein: CAWSVLAGSTDTQYF
CDR3 DNA: TGTGCCTGGAGTGTTCTAGCGGGTAGCACAGATACGCAGTATTTT
clone size: many
D gene: TRBD2
V gene: TRBV30
J gene: TRBJ2-3

CDR3 protein: CASSHTPGQDSDTQYF
CDR3 DNA: TGCGCCAGCAGCCACACTCCGGGACAGGATTCAGATACGCAGTATTTT
clone size: many
D gene: TRBD1
V gene: TRBV5-1
J gene: TRBJ2-3